This entry concerns a single T cell receptor beta chain. Treatment in this sample: oral pan-JAK inhibitor, 5-10 mg twice daily. Germline CDR1 is KGHSH and CDR2 is LQKENI. CDR3 length: 15 amino acids. With 2 bases clipped from V and 5 bases from J, the junction kept 7 bases outside the gene matches. RNA was extracted and reverse transcribed into cDNA as the sequencing template. This table comes from immunoSEQ multiplex PCR, and its TCRdb copy is limited to in-frame clones, with some not included. The table records 150,000 to 200,000 clones, around 71% of them present only once. This entry belongs to a study of CD8+ T cells in alopecia areata.

The material was CD4+ T cells sorted from blood, obtained at week 4, from a patient treated with tofacitinib. The chain couples TRBV18 to TRBJ2-5, with 8 bases lining up with TRBD2. The receptor was isolated from a human donor with alopecia areata. The CDR3 sequence: CASSPTTSDWETQYF. CDR3 bases: TGTGCCAGCTCACCAACGACTAGCGATTGGGAGACCCAGTACTTC.